The clone carrying this T cell receptor (beta chain) was seen only once. Its antigen is still unknown. This sample was included in a study of neurological immune-mediated disorders. Study observations and caveats: Across subjects, no CDR3 amino acid sequence appeared in expanded clones of more than one subject, a finding that suggested private repertoires in all groups.

cDNA was made by 5'RACE with 10-nucleotide random UMIs. MiXCR was run by TCRdb on the 5' RACE reads, yielding one entry per CDR3 protein. The table includes some 32,000 distinct CDR3 sequences, more than 14% detected once. This clonotype was obtained from a man between 65 and 85 years old in good health. Sequenced material: PBMCs.

This CDR3 reads CASSTPPGLGIGGTQYF. CDR3 coding DNA: TGTGCCAGCAGTACACCCCCGGGACTGGGGATCGGAGGGACCCAGTACTTC. This chain uses TRBV2 with TRBJ2-5; D is perhaps TRBD2 (6 bases). Germline V CDR1 and CDR2: SNHLY, FYNNEI. Between the trimmed V and J ends, which lost 5 bases and 7 bases, there was a span of 26 bases. The CDR3 is made up of 17 amino acids.